Following are 21 T cell receptor beta chains from one sample sequenced in a study of OX40 agonist ivuxolimab in advanced cancers. Profiled with immunoSEQ multiplex PCR; TCRdb holds only in-frame clones, not every one. The sample shows about 88,000 clones, around 83% of them seen only once. Sequences were derived from CD4+ or CD8+ T cells sorted from blood, sampled in a trial of the OX40 agonist ivuxolimab. The receptor set was obtained from an adult with an advanced solid tumor such as melanoma, head and neck, liver or kidney cancer.

The chain joins TRBV7-2 to TRBJ2-1; D ambiguous. V shed 6 bases and J shed 7 bases, with 10 bases lying between them. Germline values: CDR1 SGHTA, CDR2 FQGNSA. The CDR3 runs to 12 residues. The CDR3 coding sequence is TGTGCCAGCAGTTTAAATAGGAATGAGCAGTTCTTC. It encodes CASSLNRNEQFF. Using reference TRBV7-2 and TRBJ2-1 for the parts outside the CDR3, the full variable domain is GAGVSQSPSNKVTEKGKDVELRCDPISGHTALYWYRQSLGQGLEFLIYFQGNSAPDKSGLPSDRFSAERTGGSVSTLTIQRTQQEDSAVYLCASSLNRNEQFFGPGTRLTVL.

The rearrangement links TRBV5-1 to TRBJ1-6; D unclear. Germline loops: CDR1 SGHRS, CDR2 YFSETQ. The germline V and J ends were trimmed by 0 bases and 7 bases, with 14 bases remaining between them. The CDR3 runs 16 residues. Here the CDR3 reads CASSLVGEIDNSPLHF. CDR3 nucleotide sequence: TGCGCCAGCAGCTTGGTCGGGGAGATCGACAATTCACCCCTCCACTTT.

The chain uses TRBV5-6 and TRBJ1-3; D is ambiguous. Germline V gene lookup returns CDR1 SGHDT and CDR2 YYEEEE. The CDR3 extends over 13 amino acids. With 5 bases removed from V and 4 bases from J, the gap between germline ends came to 10 bases. CDR3 in DNA: TGTGCCAGCAGTTTTTATCCCGGAAACACCATATATTTT. Amino acids: CASSFYPGNTIYF.

The table lists this clone with a count of one. CDR3 bases: TGTGCCACCAGTAATAGAGATACGCAGTATTTT. It is translated as CATSNRDTQYF. The J gene is TRBJ2-3, the V gene TRBV15; D uncertain. Trimming took 6 bases from V and 5 from J, leaving 6 bases between them. The CDR3 has 11 residues. Germline V lookup: CDR1 LNHNV, CDR2 YYDKDF (reference sequence).

V and J are TRBV9 and TRBJ2-1; the match to TRBD2 covers 9 bases. The ends lost 0 bases at V and 3 bases at J; junction bases unmatched: 7. This CDR3 is built from 17 residues. Germline V gene data show CDR1 as SGDLS and CDR2 as YYNGEE. The CDR3 DNA follows: TGTGCCAGCAGCGTAGAATTTAGCGGGAGAAACTACAATGAGCAGTTCTTC. The encoded protein is CASSVEFSGRNYNEQFF.

V and J are TRBV5-1 and TRBJ2-2; the D gene is possibly TRBD2 (5 bases). V was cut by 0 bases and J by 4 bases, with 16 bases left in between. This CDR3 is 17 amino acids long. Germline CDR1 is SGHRS and CDR2 is YFSETQ. In DNA, the CDR3 is TGCGCCAGCAGCTTGGGGTTGTCGGGGTTGGTCACCGGGGAGCTGTTTTTT. It translates to CASSLGLSGLVTGELFF.

Only one count was recorded for this clone. J is TRBJ2-7 and V is TRBV7-8; D possibly corresponds to TRBD2 (5 bases). This CDR3 is built from 13 residues. V dropped 0 bases and J dropped 3 bases, with 6 bases sitting between them. Germline values: CDR1 SGHVS, CDR2 FQNEAQ. The CDR3 DNA reads TGTGCCAGCAGCTTAGCCGGAGGCTACGAGCAGTACTTC. Its translation: CASSLAGGYEQYF. The complete variable domain, with remaining parts taken from reference TRBV7-8 and TRBJ2-7, reads GAGVSQSPRYKVAKRGQDVALRCDPISGHVSLFWYQQALGQGPEFLTYFQNEAQLDKSGLPSDRFFAERPEGSVSTLKIQRTQQEDSAVYLCASSLAGGYEQYFGPGTRLTVT.

The rearrangement joins TRBV11-3 to TRBJ2-2; D remains ambiguous. In germline, CDR1 is SGHNT, CDR2 YENEEA. CDR3 size: 12 residues. V was pared by 5 bases and J by 6 bases, with 7 bases between. CDR3 protein: CASSPTAGELFF. In DNA, the CDR3 is TGTGCCAGCAGCCCCACGGCCGGGGAGCTGTTTTTT.

The chain carries TRBV18 and TRBJ2-5, with D tentatively TRBD1 (5 bases). Trimming took off 3 bases at V and 0 bases at J, with 11 bases between the two ends. The germline CDR1 and CDR2 sequences are KGHSH and LQKENI. The CDR3 contains 15 residues. CDR3 coding DNA: TGTGCCAGCTCACCCATAGGGGTCAACCAAGAGACCCAGTACTTC. Encoded protein: CASSPIGVNQETQYF. The entire variable domain, with the rest obtained from reference TRBV18 and TRBJ2-5, is as follows: NAGVMQNPRHLVRRRGQEARLRCSPMKGHSHVYWYRQLPEEGLKFMVYLQKENIIDESGMPKERFSAEFPKEGPSILRIQQVVRGDSAAYFCASSPIGVNQETQYFGPGTRLLVL.

This clone has only a few counts. The rearrangement joins TRBV4-3 to TRBJ2-1; no clear D. V shed 4 bases and J shed 5 bases, with 6 bases lying between them. There are 12 residues in the CDR3. CDR1 is LGHNA and CDR2 is YSLEER in the germline V gene. CDR3 nucleotide sequence: TGCGCCAGCAGCCTAACGGACAATGAGCAGTTCTTC. Protein product: CASSLTDNEQFF.

This clone occurred once. Written as DNA, the CDR3 is TGTGCCAGCAGCTTAGGGGGCGATTACGAGCAGTACTTC. Encoded protein: CASSLGGDYEQYF. The V call is TRBV7-9, the J call TRBJ2-7; the D gene is possibly TRBD1 (5 bases). V lost 1 base and J 4 bases, leaving 8 bases between the germline ends. Germline CDR1 SEHNR, CDR2 FQNEAQ (reference sequence). The CDR3 has 13 residues.

This clone was recorded only once. This chain connects TRBV5-1 to TRBJ1-4; D is perhaps TRBD1 (5 bases). CDR3 length: 14 amino acids. Germline V gives CDR1 SGHRS, CDR2 YFSETQ. V gave up 0 bases and J gave up 8 bases, with 11 bases separating them. The CDR3 loop is CASSLGGANEKLFF. The CDR3 bases are TGCGCCAGCAGCTTGGGGGGCGCGAACGAAAAACTGTTTTTT. The full variable domain, rest sourced from reference TRBV5-1 and TRBJ1-4, is KAGVTQTPRYLIKTRGQQVTLSCSPISGHRSVSWYQQTPGQGLQFLFEYFSETQRNKGNFPGRFSGRQFSNSRSEMNVSTLELGDSALYLCASSLGGANEKLFFGSGTQLSVL.

This chain links TRBV2 with TRBJ1-1; D unclear. Germline lookup yields CDR1 SNHLY and CDR2 FYNNEI. CDR3 length: 14 amino acids. Between the trimmed V and J ends, which lost 3 bases and 4 bases, there was a span of 12 bases. As DNA, the CDR3 is TGTGCCAGCAGTGATCTGCTGGGTGGCACTGAAGCTTTCTTT. Its translation: CASSDLLGGTEAFF.

The chain has TRBV28 and TRBJ2-7, with a possible D match to TRBD1 (6 bases). V was cut by 2 bases and J by 5 bases, with 16 bases left in between. Germline loops: CDR1 MDHEN, CDR2 SYDVKM. The CDR3 sequence is 15 residues long. The CDR3 DNA reads as TGTGCCAGCAGTTTACTGACAGGTAATTTTCACGAGCAGTACTTC. Its translation is CASSLLTGNFHEQYF.

The chain carries TRBV7-2 and TRBJ2-1; TRBD1 or TRBD2 may be the D gene (5 bases each). Germline CDR1 SGHTA, CDR2 FQGNSA. The CDR3 sequence is 17 residues long. V lost 5 bases and J 0 bases, leaving 17 bases between the germline ends. The CDR3 sequence: CASSPSQGPSSYNEQFF. CDR3 sequence (DNA): TGTGCCAGCAGCCCTAGCCAGGGTCCGAGCTCCTACAATGAGCAGTTCTTC. Using reference TRBV7-2 and TRBJ2-1 for the parts outside the CDR3, the full variable domain is GAGVSQSPSNKVTEKGKDVELRCDPISGHTALYWYRQSLGQGLEFLIYFQGNSAPDKSGLPSDRFSAERTGGSVSTLTIQRTQQEDSAVYLCASSPSQGPSSYNEQFFGPGTRLTVL.

Comment on this clone: This specimen includes other DNA sequences encoding the same CDR3. The V gene is TRBV18, the J gene TRBJ1-1; 7 positions agree with TRBD1. The J segment lost 5 bases and the V segment lost 5 bases, leaving 5 bases of the junction unmatched. Germline-derived CDR1 and CDR2 are KGHSH and LQKENI. CDR3 length: 13 amino acids. The CDR3 DNA reads as TGTGCCAGCTCATCGACAGGGTCAACTGAAGCTTTCTTT. It translates to CASSSTGSTEAFF.

The CDR3 DNA sequence: TGTGCTAGTGGTTTGCTCGGGACCGCAGGTACGCAGTATTTT. Protein product: CASGLLGTAGTQYF. This chain connects TRBV12-5 to TRBJ2-3; the D gene could be TRBD1 or TRBD2 (5 bases each). Germline CDR1 is LGHNT and CDR2 is FRNRAP. The CDR3 has 14 residues. V dropped 2 bases and J dropped 8 bases, with 14 bases sitting between them. Full variable domain (rest looked up from reference TRBV12-5 and TRBJ2-3): DARVTQTPRHKVTEMGQEVTMRCQPILGHNTVFWYRQTMMQGLELLAYFRNRAPLDDSGMPKDRFSAEMPDATLATLKIQPSEPRDSAVYFCASGLLGTAGTQYFGPGTRLTVL.

This clone was picked up a small number of times. The chain is built from TRBV10-3 and TRBJ2-5; D is unclear. Germline V gene data show CDR1 as ENHRY and CDR2 as SYGVKD. The germline V and J ends were trimmed by 6 bases and 1 base, with 12 bases remaining between them. This CDR3 is 14 amino acids long. CDR3 sequence reads: CAISPGGSQETQYF. The DNA for the CDR3 is TGTGCCATCAGCCCCGGTGGCAGCCAAGAGACCCAGTACTTC.

The chain recombines TRBV6-1 with TRBJ2-3; weak D call: TRBD1 (7 bases). Germline CDR1 MNHNS, CDR2 SASEGT. This CDR3 has 14 residues. Between the trimmed V and J ends, which lost 4 bases and 3 bases, there was a span of 11 bases. This CDR3 reads CASSVPGGTDTQYF. The DNA of the CDR3 is TGTGCCAGCAGTGTCCCAGGGGGGACAGATACGCAGTATTTT.

V usage is TRBV28 and J usage is TRBJ2-7; 9 nucleotides match TRBD1. The CDR3 is 15 amino acids. Germline assignment: CDR1 MDHEN and CDR2 SYDVKM. Trimming took 7 bases from V and 4 from J; bases not matched to a gene: 11. CDR3 DNA: TGTGCCAGCACCCGGCCGGGACAGGGCTTATACGAGCAGTACTTC. Residues: CASTRPGQGLYEQYF.

This clone showed up just once. The gene calls are TRBV2 and TRBJ2-5; 16 bases align to TRBD2. V dropped 8 bases and J dropped 1; count of bases not matched to a gene: 10. The CDR3 spans 18 residues. Germline loops: CDR1 SNHLY, CDR2 FYNNEI. The CDR3 nucleotides are TGTGCCAGCCAGTGGGGGACTAGCGGGAGGGGCGGCCAAGAGACCCAGTACTTC. Translated, it gives CASQWGTSGRGGQETQYF. Complete variable domain (other parts from reference TRBV2 and TRBJ2-5): EPEVTQTPSHQVTQMGQEVILRCVPISNHLYFYWYRQILGQKVEFLVSFYNNEISEKSEIFDDQFSVERPDGSNFTLKIRSTKLEDSAMYFCASQWGTSGRGGQETQYFGPGTRLLVL.